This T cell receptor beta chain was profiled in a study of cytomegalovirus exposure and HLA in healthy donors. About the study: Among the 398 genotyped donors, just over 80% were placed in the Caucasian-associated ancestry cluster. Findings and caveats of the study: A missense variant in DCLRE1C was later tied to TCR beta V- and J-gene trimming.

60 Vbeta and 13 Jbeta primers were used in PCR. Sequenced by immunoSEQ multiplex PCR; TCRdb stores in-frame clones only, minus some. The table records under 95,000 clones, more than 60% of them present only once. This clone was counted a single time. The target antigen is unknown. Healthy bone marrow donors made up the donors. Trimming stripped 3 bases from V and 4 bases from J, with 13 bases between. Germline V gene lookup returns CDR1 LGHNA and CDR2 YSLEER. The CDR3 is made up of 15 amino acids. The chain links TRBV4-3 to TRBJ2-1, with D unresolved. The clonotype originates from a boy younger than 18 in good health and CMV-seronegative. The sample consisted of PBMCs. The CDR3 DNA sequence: TGCGCCAGCAGCCAGAAGTTGAGTCTATACAATGAGCAGTTCTTC. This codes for CASSQKLSLYNEQFF.